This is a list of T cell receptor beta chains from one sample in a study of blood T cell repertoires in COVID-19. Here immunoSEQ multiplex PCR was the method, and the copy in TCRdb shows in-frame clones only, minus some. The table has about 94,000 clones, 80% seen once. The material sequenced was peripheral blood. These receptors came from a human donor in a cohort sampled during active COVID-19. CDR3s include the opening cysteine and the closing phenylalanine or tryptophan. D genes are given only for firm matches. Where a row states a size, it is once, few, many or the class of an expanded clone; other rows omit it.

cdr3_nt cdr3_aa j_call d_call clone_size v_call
TGCGCCAGCAGCCATCAGTGGGGACAGGGGAGAGAGCAGTACTTC CASSHQWGQGREQYF TRBJ2-7 TRBD1 - TRBV4-1
TGTGCCAGCAGTCCCGGCGGGGGGTATGGCGGAAACACCATATATTTT CASSPGGGYGGNTIYF TRBJ1-3 - - TRBV6-2/TRBV6-3
TGTGCCAGCAGCCAATCCTCAGGGGGAGGCACTGAAGCTTTCTTT CASSQSSGGGTEAFF TRBJ1-1 TRBD1 - TRBV16
TGTGCCGGGACTAGCGGCTACGAGCAGTACTTC CAGTSGYEQYF TRBJ2-7 TRBD2 - TRBV2
TGTGCCAGCAGCACCGGGCAGGGGGATCAGCCCCAGCATTTT CASSTGQGDQPQHF TRBJ1-5 TRBD1 once TRBV2
TGTGCCAGTAGAGGGGGACTAGCCCCCTACAATGAGCAGTTCTTC CASRGGLAPYNEQFF TRBJ2-1 TRBD2 - TRBV19
TGTGCCAGCAGCTTGTCGACTAGCGGGGCTGGTTCCTACGAGCAGTACTTC CASSLSTSGAGSYEQYF TRBJ2-7 TRBD2 - TRBV5-4
TGCGCCAGCAGCTTGAGGCAGAGGTTCACTGAAGCTTTCTTT CASSLRQRFTEAFF TRBJ1-1 - once TRBV5-1
TGTGCCAGCAGCCTACAGGGGAATGACGGTGAAGCTTTCTTT CASSLQGNDGEAFF TRBJ1-1 TRBD1 - TRBV7-8
TGTGCCTGGAGTGGAAGTGGGGCCTCCAGGGTACATAATTCACCCCTCCACTTT CAWSGSGASRVHNSPLHF TRBJ1-6 - - TRBV30
TGTGCCAGCAGTGATCCCCAGCGGAGCTCCTACGAGCAGTACTTC CASSDPQRSSYEQYF TRBJ2-7 - - TRBV6-1
TGTGCCAGCAGAGAAGGACTGGGCAATCAGCCCCAGCATTTT CASREGLGNQPQHF TRBJ1-5 - - TRBV6-1
TGTGCCAGCAGTTTAAAGGGGGGGGCCCTACAATACGAGCAGTACTTC CASSLKGGALQYEQYF TRBJ2-7 - - TRBV27
TGTGCCAGCACGGCAGGTCCCAATTCACCCCTCCACTTT CASTAGPNSPLHF TRBJ1-6 - - TRBV2
TGCGCCAGCAGCTTGGCCCGGGACAGGAGCTCTGGGGCCAACGTCCTGACTTTC CASSLARDRSSGANVLTF TRBJ2-6 TRBD1 - TRBV5-1
TGTGCCAGCAGGGGGACAGAGGGCTACGAGCAGTACTTC CASRGTEGYEQYF TRBJ2-7 TRBD1 - TRBV27
TGTGCCAGCTCAGGGGACAGGGTCACTGAAGCTTTCTTT CASSGDRVTEAFF TRBJ1-1 TRBD1 once TRBV18
TGCGCCAGCAGCACGATTCCGGGACAGGGGGGCTACACCTTC CASSTIPGQGGYTF TRBJ1-2 TRBD1 - TRBV5-1
TGTGCCACCAGCATCGGACTAGAGCAGTTCTTC CATSIGLEQFF TRBJ2-1 - - TRBV15
TGCGCCAGCAGTGAGTCTGTAGCGGGAGTGGACGAGCAGTACTTC CASSESVAGVDEQYF TRBJ2-7 TRBD2 once TRBV10-2
TGTGCCAGCACCTTTCTGAGCTCTGGAAACACCATATATTTT CASTFLSSGNTIYF TRBJ1-3 - - TRBV7-9
TGCGCCAGCAGCCACCCCCGACAGGGATGGAATCAGCCCCAGCATTTT CASSHPRQGWNQPQHF TRBJ1-5 TRBD1 - TRBV4-1
TGTGCCAGCAGCCCCGCCGGGCAGGGGGTTCAGACCCAGTACTTC CASSPAGQGVQTQYF TRBJ2-5 TRBD1 - TRBV3-1/TRBV3-2
TGTGCCAGTAGTAAACTGCAGGGGAATCAGCCCCAGCATTTT CASSKLQGNQPQHF TRBJ1-5 - - TRBV19
TGTGCCAGTAGCGAACAGGGGGCGCATAGGGCTTTCTTT CASSEQGAHRAFF TRBJ1-1 TRBD1 - TRBV19
TGTGCCAGCAGCCTCGGGGGGTCGGGCCCCCACTATGGCTACACCTTC CASSLGGSGPHYGYTF TRBJ1-2 - - TRBV13
TGTGCCAGCAGCGACCCGCAGGTGCTGGAAGCTTTCTTT CASSDPQVLEAFF TRBJ1-1 - few TRBV7-9
TGCGCCAGCAGCGCCGGACAGCCACAAGAGACCCAGTACTTC CASSAGQPQETQYF TRBJ2-5 - once TRBV5-1
TGTGCCAGCAGTGGGGCGGGACGGCAAGAGACCCAGTACTTC CASSGAGRQETQYF TRBJ2-5 - - TRBV28
TGTGCCAGCAGCTTAGACAGAGGCTATGGCTACACCTTC CASSLDRGYGYTF TRBJ1-2 - few TRBV11-2
TGTGCCAGCAGTTCGGAGGGTGCTGGGGCCAACGTCCTGACTTTC CASSSEGAGANVLTF TRBJ2-6 - - TRBV28
TGTGCCACCTCTCGGTTAGCGGATTCCTACGAGCAGTACTTC CATSRLADSYEQYF TRBJ2-7 - few TRBV10-3
TGTGCCAGCAGCTTAGAGAGGGTTGCCACTGAAGCTTTCTTT CASSLERVATEAFF TRBJ1-1 - - TRBV11-1
TGTGCCAGCCAACCCGAGGAGGGGGCTTCCTACGAGCAGTACTTC CASQPEEGASYEQYF TRBJ2-7 - few TRBV6-5
TGTGCCAGCAGTCCCGAGGGCACAGGGGGGGGGTCGGACGAGCAGTACTTC CASSPEGTGGGSDEQYF TRBJ2-7 - - TRBV27
TGTGCCAGCAGAGGGGACAGGGGGAATGAAAAACTGTTTTTT CASRGDRGNEKLFF TRBJ1-4 TRBD1 - TRBV25-1
TGTGCCAGCAGCCCCGGGACAGGGGGTTCGAACGAGCAGTACTTC CASSPGTGGSNEQYF TRBJ2-7 TRBD1 - TRBV7-9
TGTGCCAGCAGCTTAGACAGCCGGGTGGCCTACGAGCAGTACTTC CASSLDSRVAYEQYF TRBJ2-7 - - TRBV11-2
TGCGCCACCTCTAAAGAAAGCTTGAACACTGAAGCTTTCTTT CATSKESLNTEAFF TRBJ1-1 - - TRBV5-1
TGTGCCAGCAGCTTAGGGCCGAGGCAAGAGACCCAGTACTTC CASSLGPRQETQYF TRBJ2-5 - - TRBV11-2
TGTGCCAGCAGTTACTCCTCAGGGCTCTATGGCTACACCTTC CASSYSSGLYGYTF TRBJ1-2 - - TRBV6-5
TGTGCCAGCAGCCAACACACAGGATACGAGCAGTACTTC CASSQHTGYEQYF TRBJ2-7 - few TRBV3-1/TRBV3-2
TGTGCCTGGACTCGGGACACCAACTCCTACGAGCAGTACTTC CAWTRDTNSYEQYF TRBJ2-7 - - TRBV30